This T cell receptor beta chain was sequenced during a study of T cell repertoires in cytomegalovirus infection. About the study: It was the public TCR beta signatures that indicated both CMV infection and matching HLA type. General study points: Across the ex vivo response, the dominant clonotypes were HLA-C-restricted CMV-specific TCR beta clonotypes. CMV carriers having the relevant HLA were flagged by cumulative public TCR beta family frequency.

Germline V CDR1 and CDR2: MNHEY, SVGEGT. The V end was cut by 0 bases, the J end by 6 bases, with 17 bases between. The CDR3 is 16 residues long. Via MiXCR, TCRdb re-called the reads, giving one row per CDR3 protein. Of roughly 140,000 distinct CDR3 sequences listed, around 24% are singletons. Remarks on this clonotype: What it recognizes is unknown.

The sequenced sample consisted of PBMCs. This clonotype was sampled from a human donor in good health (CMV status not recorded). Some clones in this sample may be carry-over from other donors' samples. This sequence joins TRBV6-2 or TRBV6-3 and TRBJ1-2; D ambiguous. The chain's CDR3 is CASSYSLVRKYNGYTF. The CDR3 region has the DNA TGTGCCAGCAGTTACTCCTTGGTTCGGAAATACAATGGCTACACCTTC.